This record looks at one TCR beta chain sequence and its context. Its antigen is undetermined. This specimen comes from a study of T-cell memory formation after mild COVID-19. Study summary: The TCR clusters were mostly specific to one donor. Whole-study findings and limits: Balance between CD4 and CD8 was seen in clones contracting day 15 to 85, and a CD4+ lean was seen in later expanders. Among CD4+ contracting clones, most were CM and EM, and CD8+ ones EMRA. Within pre-infection memory, some responding clones were found, suggesting cross-reactive memory joined.

The ends were cut back, 3 bases at V and 2 bases at J, with 11 bases in the middle. This CDR3 is 14 amino acids long. Via MiXCR, TCRdb re-called the 5' RACE reads, giving one row per CDR3 protein. The sample carries around 510,000 distinct CDR3 sequences, approximately 21% recorded once. The rearrangement uses TRBV12-3 or TRBV12-4 and TRBJ2-7; the D is unclear. The specimen was PBMCs or a T cell subset sorted from them (not recorded which). This receptor was taken from an adult woman who had mild COVID-19 (a few samples of this study predate the infection). Cell type and time point are not known. The CDR3: CASSFRPGPYEQYF. CDR3 DNA sequence: TGTGCCAGCAGTTTCCGACCAGGCCCCTACGAGCAGTACTTC.